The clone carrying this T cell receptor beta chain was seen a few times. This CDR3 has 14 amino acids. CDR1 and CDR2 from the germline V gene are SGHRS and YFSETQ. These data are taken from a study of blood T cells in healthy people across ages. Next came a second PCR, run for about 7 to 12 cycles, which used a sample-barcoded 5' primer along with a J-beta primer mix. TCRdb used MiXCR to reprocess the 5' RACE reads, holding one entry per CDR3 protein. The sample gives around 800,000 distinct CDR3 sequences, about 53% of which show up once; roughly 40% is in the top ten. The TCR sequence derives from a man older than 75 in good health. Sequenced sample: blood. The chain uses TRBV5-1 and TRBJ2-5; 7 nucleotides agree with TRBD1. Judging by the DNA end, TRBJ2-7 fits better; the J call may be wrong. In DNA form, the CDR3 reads TGCGCCAGCAGCTTGGCTGACAGGGTCTACGAGCAGTACTTC. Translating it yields CASSLADRVYEQYF.